This TCR beta chain was sequenced for a study of T-cell reconstitution after alpha-beta-depleted transplantation in children. The CDR3 runs to 14 residues. CDR1 is DFQATT, CDR2 SNEGSKA, per germline (reference sequence). The ends were cut back, 3 bases at V and 5 bases at J, with 16 bases in the middle. This clonotype was counted ten times or more. Using unique molecular identifiers, the investigators prepared the TCRbeta library. TCRdb itself ran the PCR reads through MiXCR, one entry per CDR3 protein. The sample records roughly 170,000 distinct CDR3 sequences, 6% to 7% being singletons. The chain combines TRBV20-1 with TRBJ2-5, with D unresolved. The sequence came from a human donor who donated a stem cell graft to a child with Wiskott-Aldrich syndrome. The source was PBMCs from the stem cell graft donor, collected from the stem cell graft. The CDR3 reads CSASLAVSYETQYF. DNA of the CDR3: TGCAGTGCTAGCCTGGCGGTTAGCTATGAGACCCAGTACTTC.